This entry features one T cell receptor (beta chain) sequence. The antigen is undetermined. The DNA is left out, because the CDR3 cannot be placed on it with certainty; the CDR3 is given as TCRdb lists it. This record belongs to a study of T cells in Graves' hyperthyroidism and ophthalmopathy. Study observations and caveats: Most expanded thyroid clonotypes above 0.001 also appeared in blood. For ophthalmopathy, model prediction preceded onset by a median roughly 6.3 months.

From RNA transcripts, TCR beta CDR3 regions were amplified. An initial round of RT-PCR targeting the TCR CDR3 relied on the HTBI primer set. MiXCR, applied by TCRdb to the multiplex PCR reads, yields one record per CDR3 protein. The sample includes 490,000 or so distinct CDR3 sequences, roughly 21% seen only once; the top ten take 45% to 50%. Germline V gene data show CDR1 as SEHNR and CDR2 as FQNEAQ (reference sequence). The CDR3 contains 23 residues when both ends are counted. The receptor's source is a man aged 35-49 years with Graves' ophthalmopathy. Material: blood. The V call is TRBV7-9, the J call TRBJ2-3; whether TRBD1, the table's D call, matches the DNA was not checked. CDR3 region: CASGPSGGHEQFFGPAEFHTQYF.